This TCR beta chain derives from a study of technical replicates of blood from four donors. The CDR3 spans 15 residues. Deletions cut 3 bases from V and 0 bases from J, with 9 bases between. From germline, CDR1 is SGHNT and CDR2 YENEEA. The repertoire was sequenced with immunoSEQ multiplex PCR; TCRdb's copy has only in-frame clones and lacks some. The table shows around 100,000 clones, with 85% to 95% occurring only once. The specimen was T cells isolated from PBMCs. The genes are TRBV11-3 and TRBJ1-3; D not certain. The clonotype originates from a human donor in good health. The DNA for the CDR3 is TGTGCCAGCAGCTTGGCTTGGAGCTCTGGAAACACCATATATTTT. It is translated as CASSLAWSSGNTIYF.